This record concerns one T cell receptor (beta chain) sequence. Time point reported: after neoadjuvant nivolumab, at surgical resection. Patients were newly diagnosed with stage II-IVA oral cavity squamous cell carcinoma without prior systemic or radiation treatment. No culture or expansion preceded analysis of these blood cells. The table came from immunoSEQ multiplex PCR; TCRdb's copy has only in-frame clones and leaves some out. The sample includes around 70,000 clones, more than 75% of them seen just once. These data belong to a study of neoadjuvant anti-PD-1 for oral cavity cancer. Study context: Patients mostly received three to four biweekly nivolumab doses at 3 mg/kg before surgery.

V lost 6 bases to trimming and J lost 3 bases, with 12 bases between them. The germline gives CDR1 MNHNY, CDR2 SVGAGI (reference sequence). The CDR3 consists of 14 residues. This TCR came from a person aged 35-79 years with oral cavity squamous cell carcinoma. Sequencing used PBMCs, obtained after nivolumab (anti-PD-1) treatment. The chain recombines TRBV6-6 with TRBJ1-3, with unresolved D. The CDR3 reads CASRSTKIGNTIYF. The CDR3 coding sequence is TGTGCCAGCAGATCGACTAAAATTGGAAACACCATATATTTT.